Listed below are T cell receptor beta chains from one sample, sequenced in a study of blood T cells in healthy people across ages. Using its own MiXCR run on the 5' RACE reads, TCRdb lists one record per CDR3 protein. The data show 660,000 or so distinct CDR3 sequences, 45% to 65% seen once. Sequencing was carried out using blood. The receptors here all came from a man aged 55 to 70 in good health. Both conserved end residues are part of each CDR3. A D gene is named only where the DNA matches it firmly. Clone sizes are given selectively: once, few, many, or a class where the clone is expanded.

>.|TRBV25-1|.|TRBJ2-5
TGTGCCAGCAGTGAATATGCCGGTCAAGAGACCCAGTACTTC
CASSEYAGQETQYF
>TRBD2|TRBV6-5|.|TRBJ2-4
TGTGCCAGCAGTTACCAATTGGGTAGCGGGGGATGGGAGCAGTACTTC
CASSYQLGSGGWEQYF
>TRBD1|TRBV23-1|.|TRBJ2-7
TGCGCCAGCAGTCAATCGGGTGGACAGGGGGCTCTCTACGAGCAGTACTTC
CASSQSGGQGALYEQYF
>TRBD2|TRBV10-3|once|TRBJ2-7
TGTGCCATCAGTGAGTCGTATCAGGCTAGCGGGAGCGAGCAGTACTTC
CAISESYQASGSEQYF
>TRBD2|TRBV9|.|TRBJ2-3
TGTGCCAGCAGCGTAGGACGCGGGGGGGCAACAGATACGCAGTATTTT
CASSVGRGGATDTQYF
>TRBD2|TRBV9|.|TRBJ2-1
TGTGCCAGCAGCCCGAGACTAGCCGGTGAGCAGTTCTTC
CASSPRLAGEQFF
>.|TRBV15|.|TRBJ1-2
TGTGCCACCAGCAGAGATCTGGGTTTAGGTGGCTACACCTTC
CATSRDLGLGGYTF
>TRBD2|TRBV4-2|few|TRBJ2-1
TGTGCCAGCAGCCAAAAGACTAGCGGGAGCGGTCCGAATGAGCAGTTCTTC
CASSQKTSGSGPNEQFF
>.|TRBV6-5|.|TRBJ1-5
TGTGCCAGCAGTTACTCGACAGAAGTGGGTCTGCCCCAGCATTTT
CASSYSTEVGLPQHF
>TRBD2|TRBV6-1|.|TRBJ2-1
TGTGCCAGCAGTGATGCCCGGGGGGGGCAACGGAATGAGCAGTTCTTC
CASSDARGGQRNEQFF
>.|TRBV14|.|TRBJ1-1
TGTGCCAGCAGCCAACAGGGTCTCACTGAAGCTTTCTTT
CASSQQGLTEAFF
>.|TRBV10-3|few|TRBJ2-3
TGTGCCATCAGTCCCCGACTAGACACAGATACGCAGTATTTT
CAISPRLDTDTQYF
>.|TRBV29-1|few|TRBJ2-5
TGCAGCGTTGAAGATCAAAAGACAGCCCTTGGCACTCAGTACTTC
CSVEDQKTALGTQYF
>TRBD1|TRBV7-2|.|TRBJ2-1
TGTGCCAGCAGCTTAGAACCGCGCACAGGGGTGGGTGAGCAGTTCTTC
CASSLEPRTGVGEQFF
>TRBD1|TRBV7-9|.|TRBJ1-2
TGTGCCAGCAGCTGGGGACAGGGGCCTTATGGCTACACCTTC
CASSWGQGPYGYTF
>TRBD2|TRBV20-1|once|TRBJ2-1
TGCAGTGCTAGACCTTTAGCGGGGGGGCCGGCCAATGAGCAGTTCTTC
CSARPLAGGPANEQFF
>.|TRBV6-1|.|TRBJ2-1
TGTGCCAGCAGTGATCAGTGGGAGCAGTTCTTC
CASSDQWEQFF
>.|TRBV12-3/TRBV12-4|few|TRBJ2-7
TGTGCCAGTACCCGGGACACCTCCTACGAGCAGTACTTC
CASTRDTSYEQYF
>TRBD2|TRBV3-1|once|TRBJ2-1
TGTGCCAGCAGCCAAGAGCCTAGCGGGGCAAATGAGCAGTTCTTC
CASSQEPSGANEQFF
>.|TRBV5-1|few|TRBJ2-5
TGCGCCAGCAGCGACTACCAAGAGACCCAGTACTTC
CASSDYQETQYF
>.|TRBV10-3|few|TRBJ1-2
TGTGCCATCTGGACGGACTTCGACGGCTACACCTTC
CAIWTDFDGYTF
>TRBD2|TRBV7-2|.|TRBJ2-2
TGTGCCAGCAGCGTTACTAGCGATCCGAACACCGGGGAGCTGTTTTTT
CASSVTSDPNTGELFF
>.|TRBV20-1|.|TRBJ1-1
TGCAGTGCTAGGTTCGGGGGGGGACCGGCGAACACTGAAGCTTTCTTT
CSARFGGGPANTEAFF
>TRBD1|TRBV6-5|once|TRBJ2-3
TGTGCCAGCAGTCGTAAACCGGGACAGGGCGCAGATACGCAGTATTTT
CASSRKPGQGADTQYF
>TRBD1|TRBV25-1|.|TRBJ2-7
TGTGCCAGCAGACAGGGGAATTCCTACGAGCAGTACTTC
CASRQGNSYEQYF
>.|TRBV6-2/TRBV6-3|.|TRBJ2-2
TGTGCCAGCACCCAACAGGGTAACACCGGGGAGCTGTTTTTT
CASTQQGNTGELFF
>.|TRBV18|.|TRBJ2-1
TGTGCCAGCTCACCCCTTTTATCTAGTGACTACGCTTATAATGAGCAGTTCTTC
CASSPLLSSDYAYNEQFF
>.|TRBV6-5|.|TRBJ1-2
TGTACCAGCACCCCTGCGGGGGCGCTTGGCGGCTACACCTTC
CTSTPAGALGGYTF
>.|TRBV5-1|.|TRBJ1-2
TGCGCCAGCAGCTTGGATTGGGGGGGCGACTATGGCTACACCTTC
CASSLDWGGDYGYTF
>.|TRBV7-2|.|TRBJ1-3
TGTGCCAGCAGCCCCCCGGGGGCCCTCGGAAACACCATATATTTT
CASSPPGALGNTIYF
>TRBD2|TRBV20-1|.|TRBJ2-1
TGCAGTGCTAGACTAGCGGGGGGAGTTTACAATGAGCAGTTCTTC
CSARLAGGVYNEQFF
>.|TRBV5-5|.|TRBJ1-2
TGTGCCAGCACCATTCGGGGCGGGGGCGATGGCTACACCTTC
CASTIRGGGDGYTF
>.|TRBV28|few|TRBJ2-1
TGTGCCAGCTCACGGGTCGAGCAGTTCTTC
CASSRVEQFF
>TRBD1|TRBV29-1|.|TRBJ1-2
TGCAGCGTTGATCCGGGACAGGGGGCGCGCGGCTACACCTTC
CSVDPGQGARGYTF
>.|TRBV7-6|.|TRBJ2-5
TGTGCCAGCAGTCGGCAAGGGACGGAACAAGAGACCCAGTACTTC
CASSRQGTEQETQYF
>.|TRBV2|.|TRBJ1-2
TGTGCCAGCAGTGAAGCGCTTTCACAGGTCGCAACCACCTTC
CASSEALSQVATTF
>TRBD1|TRBV20-1|.|TRBJ2-7
TGCAGTGCCCCTAGTCCTGGACAGGGGAGCTACGAGCAGTACTTC
CSAPSPGQGSYEQYF
>TRBD1|TRBV11-2|few|TRBJ2-3
TGTGCCAGCAGCTGGGGACAGGGGACAGATACGCAGTATTTT
CASSWGQGTDTQYF
>.|TRBV28|.|TRBJ2-5
TGTGCCAGCAGTTTACAGGGATTCGAAGAGACCCAGTACTTC
CASSLQGFEETQYF
>TRBD2|TRBV5-1|.|TRBJ2-1
TGCGCCAGCAGCTTGGCCCTGGCTAGCGGGGGACAATACAATGAGCAGTTCTTC
CASSLALASGGQYNEQFF
>.|TRBV18|.|TRBJ2-5
TGTGCCAGCTCACCGAAGACAGGCCGGGTACAAGAGACCCAGTACTTC
CASSPKTGRVQETQYF